Sequencing of this TCR beta chain was carried out in a study of CD4+ T cells in melanoma. The study's findings and limits: A reported correlation linked neoantigen-specific CD4+ T cells to CD8+, macrophage and B cell function.

The V gene lost 0 bases and the J gene lost 4 bases, with 9 bases spanning the gap. CDR1 is MNHEY, CDR2 SVGAGI, per germline. This CDR3 has 14 residues. As to this clone: Its cognate antigen is unknown.

Some clones are missing from TCRdb's copy, which holds only in-frame ones; the method was immunoSEQ multiplex PCR. This repertoire shows 20,000 to 25,000 clones, about 80% found once; its top ten account for 3.6%. This chain connects TRBV6-5 to TRBJ1-2; D possibly corresponds to TRBD1 (5 bases). The receptor comes from a human donor with melanoma. The sample consisted of cells from a culture (not recorded whether cultured in vitro). CDR3 region: CASSYSGGIYGYTF. Here the CDR3 DNA reads TGTGCCAGCAGTTACTCGGGGGGGATCTATGGCTACACCTTC.